This T cell receptor (beta chain) was profiled in a study of blood T cell repertoires in COVID-19 (dated by TCRdb to the early 2020s). Turning to the overall study: Samples from collaborators originated in the United States, Italy and Spain and spanned both the acute and convalescent phases of COVID-19. The prospective study material was composed of cDNA or gDNA derived from T cells, B-cell-depleted T cells, or PBMCs. The dataset comprised deeply sampled blood TCRbeta repertoires from subjects exposed to, actively infected with, or recovered from COVID-19. The repertoires were released in a freely available public database intended as a resource for research on the immune response to SARS-CoV-2. Samples were obtained from the ongoing ImmuneRACE study (first 160 participants) and from over 1,000 subjects provided by 6 global collaborators. Sample metadata almost always included a de-identified subject ID, COVID-19 status, age in years and sex. Where HLA class I and class II types were available, the types were taken from metadata supplied by the sample provider, not from assay-based typing. Study-wide findings and limitations: The amount of clinical and demographic metadata varied by source and participant and was provided uncurated.

At one collaborating source in Seattle, patients were enrolled during active infection and were followed longitudinally through the course of disease. Whole blood was collected in K2EDTA tubes by collaborating institutions according to the institutions' own protocols. For TCRbeta analysis, collaborators shipped samples as frozen whole blood, isolated PBMCs, or DNA extracted from either of those sample types. V and J lose 5 bases and 4 bases, and a span of 15 bases separates them. The CDR3 holds 15 amino acids from the cysteine to the phenylalanine. The read is trimmed to its CDR3 DNA, 45 bases read in frame from base 1. The germline V gene specifies KGHSH as CDR1 and LQKENI as CDR2. Note on this clone: Which antigen it targets is not known. Per-base qualities were not stored, and no clone one base away is much larger.

The immunoSEQ Assay, a bias-controlled multiplex PCR, was used to amplify TCRbeta CDR3 regions from genomic DNA. Per the source publication's procedure: Within the assay, amplification of reference gene primers was used to estimate how many nucleated cells each sample contained. To quantify the absolute abundance of each unique TCRbeta CDR3 rearrangement, sequence reads were collapsed and filtered. For each sample, productive Simpson clonality was calculated as the square root of Simpson's diversity index over productive rearrangements. TCRdb obtained this table from immuneACCESS and retained in-frame rearrangements with V and J assigned. These tables miss some clones; where compared with another copy, unresolved V genes account for less than half of the shortfall, and the remainder is unexplained. V, J and clone size reflect that table, while D and trimming were determined from the DNA. Present in this sample are 200,000 to 250,000 clones, 92% of which were seen just once. The ten largest clones capture 0.8% to 1% of the sample.

This TCR came from a man in his sixties with COVID-19, enrolled during active disease. The chain links TRBV18 with TRBJ2-1; a tentative D match to TRBD1 spans 6 bases. The sample consisted of peripheral blood. Read as DNA, the sequence is TGTGCCAGCTCATTCGGGCAGGGGAAATACAATGAGCAGTTCTTC. It translates as CASSFGQGKYNEQFF.